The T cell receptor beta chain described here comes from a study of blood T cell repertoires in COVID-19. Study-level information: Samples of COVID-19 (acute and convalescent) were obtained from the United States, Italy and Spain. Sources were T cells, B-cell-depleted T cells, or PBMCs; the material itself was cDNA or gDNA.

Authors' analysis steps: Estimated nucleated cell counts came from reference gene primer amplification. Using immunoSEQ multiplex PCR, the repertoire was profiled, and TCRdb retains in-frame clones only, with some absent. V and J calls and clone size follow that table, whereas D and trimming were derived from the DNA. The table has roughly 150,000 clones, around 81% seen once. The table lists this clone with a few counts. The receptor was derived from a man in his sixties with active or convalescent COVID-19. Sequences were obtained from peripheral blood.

CDR3 sequence (DNA): TGCGCCAGCAGCTCGGGGACAGATGAATCCTACAATGAGCAGTTCTTC. Translating gives CASSSGTDESYNEQFF. The J gene is TRBJ2-1, the V gene TRBV5-1, with 7 bases matching TRBD1. CDR1 and CDR2 (germline): SGHRS, YFSETQ. The CDR3 is 16 amino acids. Trimming removed 3 bases from V and 1 base from J; junction bases left unmatched: 7.